A single sample gave rise to the 27 T cell receptor beta chains below, sequenced in a study of blood T cell repertoires in COVID-19. Repertoires were generated with immunoSEQ multiplex PCR, while TCRdb's copy carries only in-frame clones and drops some. The profile shows about 220,000 clones, under 90% of them singletons. Material: PBMCs or T cells enriched from blood (not recorded which). These receptors were taken from a woman aged 60 to 75 who had recovered from COVID-19.

The rearrangement links TRBV11-2 to TRBJ2-5, with 8 bases fitting TRBD2. The germline V gene encodes CDR1 SGHAT and CDR2 FQNNGV. The CDR3 covers 13 residues. Trimming cost V 3 bases and J 3 bases; bases outside gene matches: 0. CDR3 nucleotides: TGTGCCAGCAGCTTTAGCGGGGAAGAGACCCAGTACTTC. The encoded protein is CASSFSGEETQYF.

The CDR3 protein is CASSLAPGQGKGNEKLFF. The CDR3 DNA reads as TGCGCCAGCAGCTTGGCCCCGGGACAGGGGAAGGGTAATGAAAAACTGTTTTTT. V and J are TRBV5-1 and TRBJ1-4; 10 bases fit TRBD1. This CDR3 has 18 residues. CDR1 is SGHRS, CDR2 YFSETQ, per germline. With 0 bases clipped from V and 4 bases from J, the junction kept 9 bases outside the gene matches.

This chain connects TRBV19 to TRBJ2-1, with 9 bases lining up with TRBD2. In germline, CDR1 is LNHDA, CDR2 SQIVND (reference sequence). The V gene end was trimmed by 3 bases and the J gene end by 7 bases; junction bases not matched to a gene: 13. The length of the CDR3 is 17 residues. CDR3 bases: TGTGCCAGTAGTATGAAGTCGATAGCGGGAGTGAGTAATGAGCAGTTCTTC. This codes for CASSMKSIAGVSNEQFF.

The chain couples TRBV2 to TRBJ1-2; 9 nucleotides line up with TRBD1. The CDR3 is made up of 13 amino acids. With 9 bases clipped from V and 6 bases from J, the junction kept 8 bases outside the gene matches. The germline V gene has CDR1 SNHLY and CDR2 FYNNEI. The CDR3 nucleotides read TGTGCCAGAGGAGCTGGACAGGGGCATGGCTACACCTTC. It yields the protein CARGAGQGHGYTF.

This chain links TRBV6-6 with TRBJ2-1; 8 bases agree with TRBD1. The CDR3 extends over 12 amino acids. After removal of 8 bases from V and 12 bases from J, the junction contained 9 bases not matched to a gene. Germline loops: CDR1 MNHNY, CDR2 SVGAGI (reference sequence). CDR3 in amino acids: CASALATGVQFF. For the CDR3, the DNA is TGTGCCAGCGCTTTGGCGACAGGGGTGCAGTTCTTC.

This clone has more than one count but fewer than ten. This rearrangement joins TRBV6-4 to TRBJ1-2; D unresolved. The germline V gene encodes CDR1 MRHNA and CDR2 SNTAGT. This CDR3 has 13 amino acids. V lost 2 bases and J lost 7, with 11 bases in between. CDR3 protein: CASSDGGERGYTF. CDR3 DNA: TGTGCCAGCAGTGACGGCGGAGAGCGTGGCTACACCTTC.

Only one count was recorded for this clone. The chain combines TRBV7-9 with TRBJ1-4; D may be TRBD1 (5 bases). The ends were cut back, 5 bases at V and 8 bases at J, with 15 bases in the middle. The CDR3 runs to 14 residues. Germline CDR1 SEHNR, CDR2 FQNEAQ (reference sequence). CDR3 sequence reads: CASSTAGGTEKLFF. Here the CDR3 DNA reads TGTGCCAGCAGCACAGCCGGGGGTACGGAAAAACTGTTTTTT.

This clone was detected only once. The chain links TRBV7-9 to TRBJ2-1, with a tentative D call TRBD2 (5 bases). V dropped 11 bases and J dropped 0 bases, with 11 bases sitting between them. CDR1 and CDR2 (germline): SEHNR, FQNEAQ (reference sequence). This CDR3 has 13 amino acids. The chain's CDR3 is CAQTGSSYNEQFF. The CDR3, as DNA: TGTGCCCAAACGGGGAGCTCCTACAATGAGCAGTTCTTC.

CDR3 nucleotide sequence: TGTGCCAGCTCACCATCCCCGACAGTGCAAGAGACCCAGTACTTC. Translating it yields CASSPSPTVQETQYF. This sequence joins TRBV18 and TRBJ2-5; tentatively, D is TRBD1 (5 bases). The length of the CDR3 is 15 residues. Trimming cost V 2 bases and J 2 bases, with 12 bases left between them. In germline, CDR1 is KGHSH, CDR2 LQKENI.

Concerning this clone itself: At one end the junction does not follow the germline gene, possibly because of a read error. The chain recombines TRBV6-1 with TRBJ1-1; D unclear. This CDR3 is 14 amino acids long. Germline assignment: CDR1 MNHNS and CDR2 SASEGT. The CDR3 here is CASSEASLNTEAFF. For the CDR3, the DNA is TGTGCCAGCAGCGAAGCGAGCCTTAACACTGAAGCTTTCTTT.

The chain uses TRBV19 and TRBJ1-5, with 7 bases lining up with TRBD1. The CDR3 runs to 14 residues. From germline, CDR1 is LNHDA and CDR2 SQIVND (reference sequence). Losses at the gene ends were 3 bases for V and 5 bases for J; bases not matched to a gene: 4. The CDR3 is CASSMGRGHQPQHF. The DNA of the CDR3 is TGTGCCAGTAGTATGGGAAGGGGGCATCAGCCCCAGCATTTT.

This clone appeared a few times. This chain links TRBV5-6 with TRBJ1-2; D may be TRBD1 (6 bases). The germline gives CDR1 SGHDT, CDR2 YYEEEE. Between the trimmed V and J ends, which lost 2 bases and 8 bases, there was a span of 19 bases. The length of the CDR3 is 15 residues. CDR3 residues: CASSLSRTERGGYTF. The DNA for the CDR3 is TGTGCCAGCAGCTTATCCCGGACAGAGCGGGGCGGCTACACCTTC.

The chain couples TRBV6-5 to TRBJ2-6, with a possible D match to TRBD2 (6 bases). Trimming took off 6 bases at V and 4 bases at J, with 10 bases between the two ends. Germline-derived CDR1 and CDR2 are MNHEY and SVGAGI. This CDR3 contains 14 residues. The CDR3 region has the DNA TGTGCCAGCAGGGAGGGGACGGGGGCCAACGTCCTGACTTTC. Encoded protein: CASREGTGANVLTF.

This sequence joins TRBV5-8 and TRBJ1-1, with TRBD1 matching over 9 bases. Trimming removed 4 bases from V and 0 bases from J; junction bases left unmatched: 10. CDR1 and CDR2 (germline): SGHTS, YDEGEE. This CDR3 contains 17 residues. The CDR3 DNA is TGTGCCAGCAGCCATGACAGGGGGGGAAATATGAACACTGAAGCTTTCTTT. It encodes CASSHDRGGNMNTEAFF.

This clone was seen just once. The chain employs TRBV7-2 and TRBJ1-3; TRBD1 might be the D (6 bases). V lost 2 bases and J lost 0, with 14 bases in between. The length of the CDR3 is 17 residues. In germline, CDR1 is SGHTA, CDR2 FQGNSA. The CDR3 DNA reads as TGTGCCAGCAGCTTAAATCCCGGACAGTACTCTGGAAACACCATATATTTT. Protein: CASSLNPGQYSGNTIYF.

This chain uses TRBV6-5 with TRBJ1-2; D is uncertain. Germline-derived CDR1 and CDR2 are MNHEY and SVGAGI. The V and J ends lost 0 bases and 4 bases respectively, with 12 bases between them. There are 15 residues in the CDR3. The CDR3, as DNA: TGTGCCAGCAGTTACTCGTCCCAGGCAACCTATGGCTACACCTTC. It is translated as CASSYSSQATYGYTF.

This clone was counted a single time. The chain is built from TRBV19 and TRBJ1-5; 9 bases line up with TRBD1. CDR3 length equals 15 residues. CDR1 and CDR2 from the germline V gene are LNHDA and SQIVND (reference sequence). Losses at the gene ends were 6 bases for V and 2 bases for J; bases not matched to a gene: 5. CDR3 in DNA: TGTGCCAGTAGCCGGGACAGGGAGGGCAATCAGCCCCAGCATTTT. Translating it yields CASSRDREGNQPQHF.

The chain carries TRBV14 and TRBJ2-3, with 9 bases that match TRBD1. Germline lookup yields CDR1 SGHDN and CDR2 FVKESK. The J segment lost 5 bases and the V segment lost 6 bases, leaving 3 bases of the junction unmatched. The length of the CDR3 is 13 residues. CDR3 in DNA: TGTGCCAGCAGGGGGACAGGGAAAGATACGCAGTATTTT. This translates into CASRGTGKDTQYF.

The chain uses TRBV29-1 and TRBJ1-4, with TRBD1 as a possible D gene (5 bases). Trimming left V 7 bases short and J 4 bases short, with 13 bases between. In germline, CDR1 is SQVTM, CDR2 ANQGSEA. The CDR3 consists of 13 residues. CDR3 DNA sequence: TGCAGCGCCGGGACTTTATATAATGAAAAACTGTTTTTT. Translated, it gives CSAGTLYNEKLFF.

CDR3 loop: CAISEGLTEAFF. DNA for the CDR3: TGTGCCATCAGTGAGGGACTCACTGAAGCTTTCTTT. V usage is TRBV10-3 and J usage is TRBJ1-1; D uncertain. V lost 2 bases to trimming and J lost 4 bases, with 5 bases between them. CDR3 length: 12 residues. Germline V gene data show CDR1 as ENHRY and CDR2 as SYGVKD.

The gene calls are TRBV11-2 and TRBJ2-1; D call uncertain. The length of the CDR3 is 15 residues. Looked up from germline, CDR1 is SGHAT and CDR2 is FQNNGV. V was shortened by 5 bases and J by 2 bases, with 13 bases between the two germline ends. CDR3 protein: CASSPRVGAYNEQFF. The CDR3 DNA is TGTGCCAGCAGCCCCCGGGTAGGAGCCTACAATGAGCAGTTCTTC.

The CDR3 is CASSAGTGGASNSPLHF. The CDR3, as DNA: TGTGCCAGTAGTGCCGGGACAGGGGGCGCGTCAAATTCACCCCTCCACTTT. This chain links TRBV19 with TRBJ1-6, with TRBD1 identical over 12 bases. This CDR3 comprises 17 residues. V lost 5 bases and J lost 7; bases outside the gene matches: 9. The germline gives CDR1 LNHDA, CDR2 SQIVND (reference sequence).

This clone was found a few times. The gene calls are TRBV25-1 and TRBJ1-4; unclear D gene. The V and J ends lost 4 bases and 5 bases respectively, with 11 bases between them. The germline V gene has CDR1 MGHDK and CDR2 SYGVNS. The CDR3 loop spans 14 amino acids. CDR3 sequence: CASSAEGQNEKLFF. CDR3 DNA: TGTGCCAGCAGTGCAGAGGGCCAGAATGAAAAACTGTTTTTT.

This clone is termed medium-sized. The chain employs TRBV12-5 and TRBJ1-2, with 8 bases that match TRBD1. The CDR3 consists of 16 residues. Germline V gene lookup returns CDR1 LGHNT and CDR2 FRNRAP. J was trimmed by 1 base and V by 1 base; bases with no gene match: 5. The CDR3 coding sequence is TGTGCTAGTGGTTTGGGGGGGGACAGGATTAACTATGGCTACACCTTC. Translation gives CASGLGGDRINYGYTF. The full variable domain, rest sourced from reference TRBV12-5 and TRBJ1-2, is DARVTQTPRHKVTEMGQEVTMRCQPILGHNTVFWYRQTMMQGLELLAYFRNRAPLDDSGMPKDRFSAEMPDATLATLKIQPSEPRDSAVYFCASGLGGDRINYGYTFGSGTRLTVV.

The chain employs TRBV5-1 and TRBJ2-7; 7 positions agree with TRBD1. CDR1 is SGHRS and CDR2 is YFSETQ in the germline V gene. The CDR3 contains 14 residues. With 4 bases clipped from V and 5 bases from J, the junction kept 9 bases outside the gene matches. The CDR3 protein is CASSITWDSHEQYF. The CDR3 coding sequence is TGCGCCAGCAGCATTACATGGGACAGCCACGAGCAGTACTTC.

This chain uses TRBV4-3 with TRBJ2-1; TRBD1 is a possible D gene (6 bases). CDR3 size: 15 residues. Germline V gene lookup returns CDR1 LGHNA and CDR2 YSLEER. V lost 4 bases and J 3 bases, leaving 13 bases between the germline ends. The CDR3: CASSPSQTGYNEQFF. Written as DNA, the CDR3 is TGCGCCAGCAGCCCCTCACAGACAGGCTACAATGAGCAGTTCTTC.

This clone was picked up one time. The V gene is TRBV20-1, the J gene TRBJ2-7, with 9 bases matching TRBD1. J was trimmed by 5 bases and V by 3 bases; bases with no gene match: 5. The CDR3 has 13 amino acids. Per germline, CDR1 DFQATT and CDR2 SNEGSKA (reference sequence). The CDR3 sequence: CSASGTGIHEQYF. The CDR3 DNA sequence: TGCAGTGCTAGTGGGACAGGGATCCACGAGCAGTACTTC.